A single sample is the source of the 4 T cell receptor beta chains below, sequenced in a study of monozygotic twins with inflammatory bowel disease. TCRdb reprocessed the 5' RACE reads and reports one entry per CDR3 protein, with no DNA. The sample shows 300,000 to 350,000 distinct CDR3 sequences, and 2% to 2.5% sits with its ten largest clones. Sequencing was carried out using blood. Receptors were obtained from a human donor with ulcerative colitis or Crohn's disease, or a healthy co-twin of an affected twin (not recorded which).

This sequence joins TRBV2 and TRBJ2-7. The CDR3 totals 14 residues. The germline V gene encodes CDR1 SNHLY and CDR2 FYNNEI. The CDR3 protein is CASSEAPLLSEQYF.

CDR3 protein: CSAQTSDGNYGYTF. The chain has TRBV20-1 and TRBJ1-2. This CDR3 comprises 14 residues. Germline V gene sequence: CDR1 DFQATT, CDR2 SNEGSKA (reference sequence).

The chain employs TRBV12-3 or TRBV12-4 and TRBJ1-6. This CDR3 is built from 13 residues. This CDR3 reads CASSLSASSPLHF.

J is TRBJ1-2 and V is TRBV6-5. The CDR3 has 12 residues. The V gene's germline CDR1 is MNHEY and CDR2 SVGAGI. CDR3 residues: CASSNRGEGYTF.